The clone carrying this TCR beta chain was found many times. Its antigen is not identified. Among the hyperthyroidism patients, all were newly diagnosed, aged 18 to 65, with under 2 months' duration. The record originates from a study of Graves' ophthalmopathy and Graves' hyperthyroidism. General observations from the study: Using 13 signatures, a model distinguished ophthalmopathy from stable hyperthyroidism, reaching around 86% sensitivity and about 81% specificity.

Amplifying from RNA transcripts, the study obtained TCR beta CDR3 regions. First-round RT-PCR with HTBI primers preceded a second-round multiplex PCR. TCRdb re-called the multiplex PCR reads with MiXCR, one entry per CDR3 protein. Seen here are about 380,000 distinct CDR3 sequences, over 15% observed once, and the top ten hold about 7.3%. V lost 3 bases to trimming and J lost 3 bases, with 11 bases between them. This CDR3 is 13 amino acids long. The germline CDR1 and CDR2 sequences are DFQATT and SNEGSKA (reference sequence). J is TRBJ1-1 and V is TRBV20-1; tentative D call: TRBD1 (5 bases). The receptor was derived from a woman aged 18-29 years with stable Graves' hyperthyroidism. The specimen sequenced was peripheral blood. Here the CDR3 DNA reads TGCAGTGCTAGTGGGTGGGGGGACACTGAAGCTTTCTTT. Encoded protein: CSASGWGDTEAFF.